The 29 T cell receptor beta chains reported below all come from one sample, sequenced in a study of T-cell reconstitution after alpha-beta-depleted transplantation in children. The TCRbeta library was prepared with unique molecular identifiers. TCRdb reprocessed the PCR reads with MiXCR, giving one entry per CDR3 protein. The repertoire includes about a million distinct CDR3 sequences, about 30% of them detected once, and roughly 31% sits in the top ten. This sample comprised PBMCs, mostly from graft donor cells, obtained 360 days after TCRalphabeta/CD19-depleted stem cell transplant. These receptor sequences come from a boy in the first two years of life who had a stem cell transplant for SCID, so the T cells may come from the graft donor.

The J gene is TRBJ1-5, the V gene TRBV20-1, with a weak D call TRBD1 (5 bases). Trimming removed 6 bases from V and 2 bases from J, with 20 bases in between. The CDR3 length is 16 residues. In germline, CDR1 is DFQATT, CDR2 SNEGSKA (reference sequence). CDR3 sequence: CSATNGGRLGNQPQHF. Written as DNA, the CDR3 is TGCAGTGCGACTAATGGGGGACGTCTGGGCAATCAGCCCCAGCATTTT.

This clonotype was observed many times. This sequence joins TRBV9 and TRBJ2-1; 11 bases fit TRBD2. The CDR3 is 15 amino acids. With V trimmed by 4 bases and J by 8 bases, 8 bases remained unmatched. CDR1 and CDR2 (germline): SGDLS, YYNGEE. CDR3 sequence: CASSPRLAGYHEQFF. CDR3 nucleotide sequence: TGTGCCAGCAGCCCAAGACTAGCGGGGTATCATGAGCAGTTCTTC.

This clonotype was detected ten times or more. This rearrangement joins TRBV4-1 to TRBJ2-3, with 8 nucleotides matching TRBD2. With V trimmed by 0 bases and J by 6 bases, 11 bases remained unmatched. CDR3 length: 17 residues. Germline V CDR1 and CDR2: MGHRA, YSYEKL. The CDR3 bases are TGCGCCAGCAGCCAAGAAGCGACGGCGGGGGGTCGGGATACGCAGTATTTT. This gives the protein CASSQEATAGGRDTQYF.

The chain uses TRBV7-8 and TRBJ2-1; tentative D call: TRBD1 (5 bases). Trimming left V 4 bases short and J 9 bases short, with 19 bases between. Germline CDR1 reads SGHVS; CDR2 reads FQNEAQ. This CDR3 is built from 15 residues. For the CDR3, the DNA is TGTGCCAGCAGCTCGTACAGGAGTTTGGAGTGTGAGCAGTTCTTC. It is translated as CASSSYRSLECEQFF.

The V gene is TRBV6-5, the J gene TRBJ1-1; 7 bases match TRBD1. Germline CDR1 MNHEY, CDR2 SVGAGI. The ends lost 3 bases at V and 1 base at J; junction bases unmatched: 11. The CDR3 has 17 amino acids. CDR3 protein: CASSYLGTAGKNTEAFF. CDR3 DNA sequence: TGTGCCAGCAGTTATTTAGGGACAGCGGGTAAGAACACTGAAGCTTTCTTT.

The V and J genes are TRBV5-1 and TRBJ2-3; D gene uncertain. The V gene lost 0 bases and the J gene lost 6 bases, with 11 bases spanning the gap. CDR3 length: 14 amino acids. Germline V gives CDR1 SGHRS, CDR2 YFSETQ. DNA of the CDR3: TGCGCCAGCAGCTTGGCGCAACCCGTGGATACGCAGTATTTT. Amino acids: CASSLAQPVDTQYF.

This clonotype came up once. The chain combines TRBV7-9 with TRBJ1-2, with a tentative D call TRBD1 (5 bases). The V gene lost 2 bases and the J gene lost 5 bases, with 9 bases spanning the gap. The CDR3 is 13 amino acids. Germline-derived CDR1 and CDR2 are SEHNR and FQNEAQ (reference sequence). The CDR3 DNA is TGTGCCAGCAGCTTAAACAGGCTATATGGCTACACCTTC. Translation gives CASSLNRLYGYTF.

The chain links TRBV6-5 to TRBJ2-1, with a possible D match to TRBD2 (5 bases). The CDR3 spans 15 residues. From germline, CDR1 is MNHEY and CDR2 SVGAGI. Trimming cost V 5 bases and J 3 bases, with 14 bases left between them. CDR3: CASSPWTRGYNEQFF. The DNA of the CDR3 is TGTGCCAGCAGTCCTTGGACTCGGGGCTACAATGAGCAGTTCTTC.

This clonotype showed up just a few times. The rearrangement joins TRBV18 to TRBJ2-3, with TRBD1 matching 7 bases. The junction had 3 bases not matched to a gene; V was cut back by 6 bases and J by 3 bases. Germline V gene data show CDR1 as KGHSH and CDR2 as LQKENI. The CDR3 sequence is 13 residues long. CDR3 coding DNA: TGTGCCAGCTCTAACAGGGGAACAGATACGCAGTATTTT. Its translation is CASSNRGTDTQYF.

This clonotype was picked up a small number of times. The J gene is TRBJ1-5, the V gene TRBV7-9; D unclear. Germline lookup yields CDR1 SEHNR and CDR2 FQNEAQ (reference sequence). Trimming cost V 1 base and J 6 bases, with 13 bases left between them. The CDR3 is made up of 15 amino acids. The DNA of the CDR3 is TGTGCCAGCAGCTTAGGGAGTTCCCGTGGTCAGCCCCAGCATTTT. Translated, it gives CASSLGSSRGQPQHF.

The CDR3 sequence is CSAREPFLNTEAFF. CDR3 nucleotide sequence: TGCAGTGCTAGAGAACCGTTCCTAAACACTGAAGCTTTCTTT. The V call is TRBV20-1, the J call TRBJ1-1; D is uncertain. V shed 0 bases and J shed 2 bases, with 10 bases lying between them. CDR1 is DFQATT, CDR2 SNEGSKA, per germline (reference sequence). The CDR3 runs 14 residues.

The J gene is TRBJ2-3, the V gene TRBV7-3; no reliable D call. V was shortened by 4 bases and J by 1 base, with 18 bases between the two germline ends. This CDR3 region has 17 residues. Germline CDR1 SGHTA, CDR2 FQGTGA. DNA of the CDR3: TGTGCCAGCAGCTCCGGCAGATTGGGCCACTGCACAGATACGCAGTATTTT. Protein product: CASSSGRLGHCTDTQYF. The full variable domain, its missing parts supplied by reference TRBV7-3 and TRBJ2-3, is GAGVSQTPSNKVTEKGKYVELRCDPISGHTALYWYRQSLGQGPEFLIYFQGTGAADDSGLPNDRFFAVRPEGSVSTLKIQRTERGDSAVYLCASSSGRLGHCTDTQYFGPGTRLTVL.

The J gene is TRBJ2-4, the V gene TRBV6-1; TRBD1 aligns across 9 bases. The V gene end was trimmed by 3 bases and the J gene end by 8 bases; junction bases not matched to a gene: 5. Germline V gene sequence: CDR1 MNHNS, CDR2 SASEGT. CDR3 length: 14 residues. CDR3 nucleotide sequence: TGTGCCAGCAGTGAGACAGGGGGGTGGGACATTCAGTACTTC. Amino acids: CASSETGGWDIQYF.

The chain is built from TRBV14 and TRBJ2-3, with 9 bases lining up with TRBD1. V lost 4 bases, J lost 5 bases, and 4 bases stayed unmatched. The CDR3 runs to 14 residues. Germline CDR1 reads SGHDN; CDR2 reads FVKESK. CDR3 bases: TGTGCCAGCAGCCGGACAGGGGTGCGAGATACGCAGTATTTT. As protein: CASSRTGVRDTQYF.

This clonotype was seen a handful of times. The genes are TRBV29-1 and TRBJ1-2, with D uncertain. Germline V gene data show CDR1 as SQVTM and CDR2 as ANQGSEA. Trimming left V 4 bases short and J 7 bases short, with 10 bases between. The CDR3 runs 11 residues. CDR3 amino acids: CSVGSGRGYTF. CDR3 bases: TGCAGCGTTGGCTCCGGACGTGGCTACACCTTC.

This sequence joins TRBV27 and TRBJ2-7; 12 bases line up with TRBD2. Unmatched junction bases numbered 6, after V lost 0 bases and J lost 6 bases. CDR3 size: 16 residues. CDR1 and CDR2 (germline): MNHEY, SMNVEV (reference sequence). The CDR3, as DNA: TGTGCCAGCAGTTTATCGGGAGGACTAGCGGGGTTCGAGCAGTACTTC. It is translated as CASSLSGGLAGFEQYF.

In this sample, this clonotype turned up a few times. V and J are TRBV20-1 and TRBJ2-7; TRBD1 matches 10 bases. This CDR3 has 14 amino acids. The ends lost 5 bases at V and 3 bases at J; junction bases unmatched: 7. Germline CDR1 and CDR2: DFQATT and SNEGSKA (reference sequence). For the CDR3, the DNA is TGCAGTGCTCACCGGGACAGGGGCTTCTACGAGCAGTACTTC. Encoded protein: CSAHRDRGFYEQYF.

DNA for the CDR3: TGCAGTCCTTACCGGGGGGCCCCGGGAGAGACCCAGTACTTC. The encoded protein is CSPYRGAPGETQYF. The chain combines TRBV20-1 with TRBJ2-5; D might be TRBD2 (7 bases). This CDR3 has 14 amino acids. Germline V lookup: CDR1 DFQATT, CDR2 SNEGSKA (reference sequence). Trimming cost V 8 bases and J 4 bases, with 20 bases left between them.

The rearrangement links TRBV5-1 to TRBJ2-3; D is unclear. The length of the CDR3 is 14 residues. V shed 9 bases and J shed 2 bases, with 16 bases lying between them. The germline V gene encodes CDR1 SGHRS and CDR2 YFSETQ. The CDR3 nucleotides are TGCGCCACTCGGAAAGGGCCCCCCACAGATACGCAGTATTTT. Translated: CATRKGPPTDTQYF.

Ten or more counts support this clonotype. The chain couples TRBV7-9 to TRBJ1-1; possibly TRBD1 for D (5 bases). V lost 5 bases, J lost 6 bases, and 19 bases lay in between. Germline V gene sequence: CDR1 SEHNR, CDR2 FQNEAQ (reference sequence). CDR3 length: 15 amino acids. The CDR3 nucleotides read TGTGCCAGCAGCCTAGGGTGGGGCGACAACGCTGAAGCTTTCTTT. Protein product: CASSLGWGDNAEAFF.

This clonotype turned up a few times. This chain links TRBV20-1 with TRBJ2-4; 8 bases are a match to TRBD2. The CDR3 runs to 17 residues. Germline CDR1 and CDR2: DFQATT and SNEGSKA (reference sequence). The ends lost 2 bases at V and 3 bases at J; junction bases unmatched: 12. DNA of the CDR3: TGCAGTGCTAGATTCCCGGGGGGGAGATGGGACAAAAACATTCAGTACTTC. Translating gives CSARFPGGRWDKNIQYF.

This clonotype came up many times. The chain carries TRBV20-1 and TRBJ1-5; possible D gene TRBD1, 5 bases. The CDR3 contains 13 residues. CDR1 is DFQATT, CDR2 SNEGSKA, per germline (reference sequence). V was cut by 1 base and J by 7 bases, with 11 bases left in between. The DNA of the CDR3 is TGCAGTGCTAGAGGGGGGTCGGGGCAGCCCCAGCATTTT. As protein: CSARGGSGQPQHF.

The rearrangement links TRBV20-1 to TRBJ1-6; 7 bases agree with TRBD1. V gave up 6 bases and J gave up 3 bases; unmatched junction bases: 8. Germline V gene sequence: CDR1 DFQATT, CDR2 SNEGSKA (reference sequence). The CDR3 totals 15 residues. The CDR3 DNA is TGCAGTGCGACGACAGGGATGATCTATAATTCACCCCTCCACTTT. It translates to CSATTGMIYNSPLHF.

This clonotype was seen only a few times. V gene TRBV29-1 combines with J gene TRBJ2-7, with 7 bases matching TRBD1. Germline V gene lookup returns CDR1 SQVTM and CDR2 ANQGSEA. Unmatched junction bases numbered 6, after V lost 1 base and J lost 0 bases. The CDR3 runs 15 residues. The CDR3 bases are TGCAGCGTTGAAGTTGGGGACAGTCCCTCCTACGAGCAGTACTTC. Protein product: CSVEVGDSPSYEQYF.

The sample holds a few counts of this clonotype. The J gene is TRBJ2-7, the V gene TRBV3-1; D is undetermined. CDR1 LGHDT and CDR2 YNNKEL come from the germline V gene (reference sequence). V was pared by 8 bases and J by 2 bases, with 16 bases between. This CDR3 comprises 14 residues. CDR3 loop: CASRFSVRPYEQYF. The CDR3 coding sequence is TGTGCCAGCCGATTTTCTGTGAGGCCCTACGAGCAGTACTTC.

This chain connects TRBV7-3 to TRBJ2-1; 9 nucleotides match TRBD2. Trimming cost V 5 bases and J 5 bases; bases outside gene matches: 10. This CDR3 has 16 residues. Germline-derived CDR1 and CDR2 are SGHTA and FQGTGA. CDR3 nucleotides: TGTGCCAGCAGCCCCCGAAGGAGCGGGGGGAACAATGAGCAGTTCTTC. Translation gives CASSPRRSGGNNEQFF.

This chain connects TRBV20-1 to TRBJ2-7, with D possibly being TRBD1 (6 bases). V shed 7 bases and J shed 5 bases, with 15 bases lying between them. Per germline, CDR1 DFQATT and CDR2 SNEGSKA (reference sequence). The CDR3 covers 12 residues. CDR3 DNA sequence: TGCAGTGGCTCAGGGGCAATCAACGAGCAGTACTTC. Encoded protein: CSGSGAINEQYF.

The genes are TRBV4-2 and TRBJ1-1, with D maybe TRBD1 (6 bases). Germline V gene lookup returns CDR1 LGHNA and CDR2 YNFKEQ. The CDR3 extends over 16 amino acids. V was cut by 3 bases and J by 3 bases, with 17 bases left in between. The CDR3 here is CASSQSQGAEDTEAFF. CDR3 DNA: TGTGCCAGCAGCCAGTCACAGGGAGCTGAGGACACTGAAGCTTTCTTT.

The genes are TRBV4-1 and TRBJ2-7, with a tentative D call TRBD1 (6 bases). Germline CDR1 MGHRA, CDR2 YSYEKL. The length of the CDR3 is 15 residues. V was cut by 6 bases and J by 4 bases, with 19 bases left in between. The CDR3 loop reads CASRLTEGEGYEQYF. DNA of the CDR3: TGCGCCAGCAGGCTAACAGAGGGGGAAGGGTACGAGCAGTACTTC.